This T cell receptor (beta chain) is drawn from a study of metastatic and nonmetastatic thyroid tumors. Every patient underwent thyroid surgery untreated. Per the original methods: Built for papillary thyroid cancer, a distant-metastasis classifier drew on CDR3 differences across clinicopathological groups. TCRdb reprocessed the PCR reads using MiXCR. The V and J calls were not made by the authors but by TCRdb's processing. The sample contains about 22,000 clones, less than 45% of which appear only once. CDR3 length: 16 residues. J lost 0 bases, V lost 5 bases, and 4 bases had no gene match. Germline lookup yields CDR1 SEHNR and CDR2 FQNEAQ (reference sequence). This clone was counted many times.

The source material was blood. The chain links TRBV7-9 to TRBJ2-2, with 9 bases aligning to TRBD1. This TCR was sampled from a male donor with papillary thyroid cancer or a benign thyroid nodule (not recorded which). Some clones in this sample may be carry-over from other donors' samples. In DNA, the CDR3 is TGTGCCAGCAGCCCCTGGACAGGGGCGAACACCGGGGAGCTGTTTTTT. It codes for CASSPWTGANTGELFF.